This T cell receptor (beta chain) was captured in a study of PD-L1 blockade in urothelial cancer. The wider study: Enrolled patients had been treated previously with 0 to 3 chemotherapy regimens. Investigators checked blood 3 weeks (second dose) and 6 weeks after treatment start. A median blood sample held approximately 150,000 T cells and under 85,000 unique TCRs.

Time point of the sample: peripheral blood 6 weeks after treatment start. CDR3 length: 14 residues. V was trimmed by 5 bases and J by 3 bases, leaving 11 bases between them. From germline, CDR1 is SEHNR and CDR2 FQNEAQ (reference sequence). General observations from the study: TCR clonality was measured in pretreatment peripheral blood. Clonality below the median predicted better survival.

This clone was picked up one time. Its antigen is unidentified. This table comes from immunoSEQ multiplex PCR, and its TCRdb copy is limited to in-frame clones, with some not included. The data show fewer than 25,000 clones, around four fifths seen once. J is TRBJ1-5 and V is TRBV7-9, with D uncertain. Source: PBMCs, taken around atezolizumab (anti-PD-L1) treatment. This TCR derives from a man aged 45 to 65 with urothelial cancer. CDR3 protein: CASSPGAINQPQHF. CDR3 in DNA: TGTGCCAGCAGCCCCGGAGCTATCAATCAGCCCCAGCATTTT.